This TCR beta chain was found in a study of blood T cell repertoires in COVID-19. CDR1 is WNHNN and CDR2 is SYGVQD in the germline V gene (reference sequence). The V gene lost 8 bases and the J gene lost 4 bases, with 8 bases spanning the gap. This CDR3 spans 11 amino acids. This clone was counted at least ten times. Sequencing was performed with immunoSEQ multiplex PCR; in TCRdb, only in-frame clones are kept and a portion is missing. The sample carries 150,000 to 200,000 clones, around 80% recorded once. The sample was peripheral blood. V gene TRBV10-1 combines with J gene TRBJ1-2, with unresolved D. The clonotype originates from an elderly woman with acute or convalescent COVID-19. The DNA for the CDR3 is TGCGCCAGCGTACAGAGCTATGGCTACACCTTC. The encoded protein is CASVQSYGYTF.